Reported below is one T cell receptor (beta chain). The data stem from a study of blood T cell repertoires in COVID-19. About the study: The United States, Italy and Spain supplied acute and convalescent COVID-19 samples.

Trimming removed 5 bases from V and 2 bases from J; junction bases left unmatched: 8. The CDR3 totals 16 residues. Germline V gene data show CDR1 as MDHEN and CDR2 as SYDVKM. Methods used by the authors: Nucleated cell number was recorded as an estimate derived from reference gene primer amplification. The protocol was immunoSEQ multiplex PCR, while the TCRdb copy is restricted to in-frame clones and leaves out a portion. The DNA was the basis for D and trimming; V, J and clone size are from that table. This table has around 190,000 clones, about 77% appearing once. The chain joins TRBV28 to TRBJ1-4; TRBD1 matches 7 bases. Sequenced input: PBMCs or T cells enriched from blood (not recorded which). This sequence was found in a woman between 50 and 59 years old with acute COVID-19. The CDR3 DNA follows: TGTGCCAGCAGTGAACAGGGGCTGGGGACTAATGAAAAACTGTTTTTT. Protein product: CASSEQGLGTNEKLFF. The whole variable domain, filled in from reference TRBV28 and TRBJ1-4, reads DVKVTQSSRYLVKRTGEKVFLECVQDMDHENMFWYRQDPGLGLRLIYFSYDVKMKEKGDIPEGYSVSREKKERFSLILESASTNQTSMYLCASSEQGLGTNEKLFFGSGTQLSVL.